This entry lists 24 T cell receptor beta chains sequenced from one sample in a study of T cell responses to AZD1222 COVID-19 vaccine. Here immunoSEQ multiplex PCR was the method, and the copy in TCRdb shows in-frame clones only, minus some. The table has 110,000 to 150,000 clones, roughly 91% seen once. The input for sequencing was peripheral blood, taken 28 days after the second AZD1222 dose. The source of these receptors is an adult who received the AZD1222 COVID-19 vaccine.

The chain employs TRBV19 and TRBJ2-2; 16 bases line up with TRBD2. The ends lost 8 bases at V and 0 bases at J; junction bases unmatched: 3. This CDR3 spans 17 amino acids. Per the germline V gene, CDR1 is LNHDA and CDR2 is SQIVND (reference sequence). In nucleotides, the CDR3 is TGTGCCAGTTCCGGGACTAGCGGGAGGGCGAACACCGGGGAGCTGTTTTTT. Translated, it gives CASSGTSGRANTGELFF.

J is TRBJ1-4 and V is TRBV6-5; D might be TRBD1 (5 bases). The CDR3 is 13 amino acids. The germline CDR1 and CDR2 sequences are MNHEY and SVGAGI. V dropped 7 bases and J dropped 8 bases, with 14 bases sitting between them. This CDR3 is CASNGGFWEKLFF. CDR3 coding DNA: TGTGCCAGCAACGGGGGATTTTGGGAAAAACTGTTTTTT.

For this clone: The junction departs from the called germline gene at one end, perhaps through a read error. V usage is TRBV11-2 and J usage is TRBJ1-6; 9 nucleotides agree with TRBD1. The CDR3 spans 17 residues. Per germline, CDR1 SGHAT and CDR2 FQNNGV. For the CDR3, the DNA is TGTGCCAGCACCTTAATGTCCGGGACAGGGTATAATTCACCCCTCCACTTT. It translates to CASTLMSGTGYNSPLHF.

This chain connects TRBV19 to TRBJ2-1, with TRBD2 matching 11 bases. V was clipped by 3 bases and J by 7 bases; unmatched bases: 14. This CDR3 is built from 18 residues. Germline-derived CDR1 and CDR2 are LNHDA and SQIVND (reference sequence). CDR3: CASSIPSEASGRINEQFF. In DNA form, the CDR3 reads TGTGCCAGTAGTATCCCCTCCGAGGCTAGCGGGAGGATAAATGAGCAGTTCTTC.

This chain connects TRBV7-9 to TRBJ2-7; D is unclear. V lost 0 bases and J 7 bases, leaving 4 bases between the germline ends. Germline V gives CDR1 SEHNR, CDR2 FQNEAQ (reference sequence). The CDR3 length is 11 residues. CDR3 sequence (DNA): TGTGCCAGCAGCTTAGCGAGGGAGCAGTACTTC. Its translation: CASSLAREQYF.

The rearrangement joins TRBV2 to TRBJ2-3; D ambiguous. The CDR3 consists of 13 residues. Germline CDR1 reads SNHLY; CDR2 reads FYNNEI. V was shortened by 2 bases and J by 5 bases, with 8 bases between the two germline ends. CDR3 protein: CASSEMPVDTQYF. The DNA of the CDR3 is TGTGCCAGCAGTGAAATGCCAGTAGATACGCAGTATTTT.

V and J are TRBV11-2 and TRBJ2-1; 10 nucleotides line up with TRBD2. V shed 6 bases, J shed 5 bases, and the junction held 7 bases outside the gene matches. The CDR3 extends over 15 amino acids. The germline V gene has CDR1 SGHAT and CDR2 FQNNGV. The CDR3 DNA reads as TGTGCCAGCAGGTCGCTAGCGGGGGCAAACAATGAGCAGTTCTTC. Translating gives CASRSLAGANNEQFF.

The genes are TRBV6-5 and TRBJ1-5; TRBD1 is a possible D gene (6 bases). CDR1 and CDR2 (germline): MNHEY, SVGAGI. V gave up 6 bases and J gave up 6 bases, with 15 bases separating them. The CDR3 length is 14 residues. In DNA form, the CDR3 reads TGTGCCAGCAGGAAGGGGGGGGAGCTTCAGCCCCAGCATTTT. It specifies CASRKGGELQPQHF.

The chain uses TRBV4-2 and TRBJ2-3; 12 bases match TRBD2. After removal of 3 bases from V and 3 bases from J, the junction contained 4 bases not matched to a gene. This CDR3 has 16 residues. Germline V gene data show CDR1 as LGHNA and CDR2 as YNFKEQ. The CDR3 DNA reads as TGTGCCAGCAGCCAGTCAACTAGCGGGGGGACAGATACGCAGTATTTT. Amino acids: CASSQSTSGGTDTQYF.

The chain couples TRBV27 to TRBJ2-7; 9 nucleotides line up with TRBD1. Unmatched junction bases numbered 1, after V lost 0 bases and J lost 4 bases. The CDR3 covers 14 residues. Germline loops: CDR1 MNHEY, CDR2 SMNVEV (reference sequence). CDR3 region: CASSLSGTGYEQYF. CDR3 nucleotide sequence: TGTGCCAGCAGTTTATCCGGGACAGGGTACGAGCAGTACTTC.

This clone occurred once. The rearrangement links TRBV7-2 to TRBJ1-2; a weak D match, TRBD1 (6 bases). CDR1 is SGHTA, CDR2 FQGNSA, per germline. With 1 base removed from V and 4 bases from J, the gap between germline ends came to 19 bases. The CDR3 consists of 17 residues. Written as DNA, the CDR3 is TGTGCCAGCAGCTTAGTCCCAGGCGGGGGCGCAGGCTATGGCTACACCTTC. Its translation is CASSLVPGGGAGYGYTF.

This clone showed up just once. J is TRBJ1-2 and V is TRBV12-5; no clear D. V dropped 2 bases and J dropped 0 bases, with 4 bases sitting between them. This CDR3 region has 13 residues. Germline CDR1 LGHNT, CDR2 FRNRAP. The CDR3 protein is CASGLITNYGYTF. The CDR3 coding sequence is TGTGCTAGTGGTTTGATTACTAACTATGGCTACACCTTC. Using reference TRBV12-5 and TRBJ1-2 for the parts outside the CDR3, the full variable domain is DARVTQTPRHKVTEMGQEVTMRCQPILGHNTVFWYRQTMMQGLELLAYFRNRAPLDDSGMPKDRFSAEMPDATLATLKIQPSEPRDSAVYFCASGLITNYGYTFGSGTRLTVV.

The chain links TRBV13 to TRBJ1-1; D is unresolved. The ends were cut back, 7 bases at V and 0 bases at J, with 12 bases in the middle. Germline V gives CDR1 PRHDT, CDR2 FYEKMQ (reference sequence). The CDR3 contains 14 residues. CDR3 amino acids: CASNNPQLNTEAFF. CDR3 bases: TGTGCCAGCAACAACCCGCAGCTGAACACTGAAGCTTTCTTT. The full variable domain, its missing parts supplied by reference TRBV13 and TRBJ1-1, is AAGVIQSPRHLIKEKRETATLKCYPIPRHDTVYWYQQGPGQDPQFLISFYEKMQSDKGSIPDRFSAQQFSDYHSELNMSSLELGDSALYFCASNNPQLNTEAFFGQGTRLTVV.

This sequence joins TRBV11-2 and TRBJ2-1; perhaps D is TRBD1 or TRBD2 (6 bases each). The CDR3 consists of 15 residues. Trimming stripped 5 bases from V and 8 bases from J, with 19 bases between. Germline-derived CDR1 and CDR2 are SGHAT and FQNNGV. The DNA for the CDR3 is TGTGCCAGCAGCCTCTTACGCTCGGGGGCCCATGAGCAGTTCTTC. This codes for CASSLLRSGAHEQFF.

CDR3 residues: CATDRGSGNTIYF. In DNA form, the CDR3 reads TGTGCCACGGACCGGGGCTCTGGAAACACCATATATTTT. The gene calls are TRBV19 and TRBJ1-3; D is ambiguous. The germline V gene has CDR1 LNHDA and CDR2 SQIVND (reference sequence). Trimming left V 10 bases short and J 0 bases short, with 10 bases between. The length of the CDR3 is 13 residues.

The J gene is TRBJ1-5, the V gene TRBV6-2 or TRBV6-3; TRBD1 matches at 8 bases. The CDR3 is 13 residues long. The junction had 4 bases not matched to a gene; V was cut back by 2 bases and J by 10 bases. From germline, CDR1 is MNHEY and CDR2 SVGEGT. The CDR3 reads CASSYTTGGPQHF. The CDR3 DNA reads TGTGCCAGCAGTTACACCACAGGGGGTCCCCAGCATTTT.

V and J are TRBV6-2 or TRBV6-3 and TRBJ1-1, with D unresolved. The CDR3 has 15 residues. V lost 3 bases to trimming and J lost 0 bases, with 11 bases between them. Germline CDR1 is MNHEY and CDR2 is SVGEGT. CDR3 protein: CASSYKGLMNTEAFF. The DNA for the CDR3 is TGTGCCAGCAGTTATAAGGGCCTGATGAACACTGAAGCTTTCTTT.

CDR3 sequence: CASSLGGARGETQYF. CDR3 sequence (DNA): TGCGCCAGCAGCTTGGGTGGGGCCCGCGGCGAGACCCAGTACTTC. The chain joins TRBV5-1 to TRBJ2-5, with D tentatively TRBD1 (5 bases). CDR3 length equals 15 residues. V lost 0 bases to trimming and J lost 5 bases, with 14 bases between them. CDR1 is SGHRS, CDR2 YFSETQ, per germline.

The gene calls are TRBV29-1 and TRBJ2-3, with D tentatively TRBD1 or TRBD2 (7 bases each). V gave up 7 bases and J gave up 3 bases, with 17 bases separating them. CDR3 length: 14 amino acids. CDR1 and CDR2 (germline): SQVTM, ANQGSEA. The CDR3 spells CSAPGGVGTDTQYF. In DNA form, the CDR3 reads TGCAGCGCCCCAGGGGGGGTAGGAACAGATACGCAGTATTTT.

This chain joins TRBV7-6 and TRBJ2-2; a possible D gene is TRBD1 (5 bases). The CDR3 covers 17 residues. The germline gives CDR1 SGHVS, CDR2 FNYEAQ. Trimming removed 1 base from V and 1 base from J, with 13 bases in between. CDR3 sequence (DNA): TGTGCCAGCAGCTTAGGTTCCGCAGGGATGAACACCGGGGAGCTGTTTTTT. This translates into CASSLGSAGMNTGELFF. Supplemented by reference TRBV7-6 and TRBJ2-2, the full variable domain reads GAGVSQSPRYKVTKRGQDVALRCDPISGHVSLYWYRQALGQGPEFLTYFNYEAQQDKSGLPNDRFSAERPEGSISTLTIQRTEQRDSAMYRCASSLGSAGMNTGELFFGEGSRLTVL.

The chain carries TRBV3-1 (or the pseudogene TRBV3-2) and TRBJ2-6; D possibly matches TRBD1 or TRBD2 (5 bases each). V was pared by 11 bases and J by 0 bases, with 5 bases between. Germline values: CDR1 LGHDT, CDR2 YNNKEL (reference sequence). CDR3 length equals 12 residues. The CDR3 sequence is CAGGSGANVLTF. Here the CDR3 DNA reads TGTGCCGGGGGCTCTGGGGCCAACGTCCTGACTTTC.

V and J are TRBV3-1 (or the pseudogene TRBV3-2) and TRBJ2-3; D might be TRBD1 (6 bases). V lost 1 base and J 4 bases, leaving 15 bases between the germline ends. CDR1 is LGHDT and CDR2 is YNNKEL in the germline V gene (reference sequence). The CDR3 is made up of 16 amino acids. The CDR3 region is CASSQGPGDLADTQYF. Written as DNA, the CDR3 is TGTGCCAGCAGCCAAGGACCAGGGGATCTGGCAGATACGCAGTATTTT.

The chain links TRBV6-2 or TRBV6-3 to TRBJ2-7; D is unclear. The CDR3 is made up of 14 amino acids. V lost 2 bases and J lost 2, with 10 bases in between. The germline CDR1 and CDR2 sequences are MNHEY and SVGEGT. The CDR3 DNA reads TGTGCCAGCAGTTACCAGTTTAACCCCTACGAGCAGTACTTC. It codes for CASSYQFNPYEQYF.

The gene calls are TRBV11-2 and TRBJ1-2, with TRBD1 as a possible D gene (5 bases). There are 13 residues in the CDR3. Germline V lookup: CDR1 SGHAT, CDR2 FQNNGV. With 3 bases removed from V and 2 bases from J, the gap between germline ends came to 7 bases. DNA of the CDR3: TGTGCCAGCAGCTTGAGGGGAAACTATGGCTACACCTTC. Its translation is CASSLRGNYGYTF.